What follows is one TCR beta chain and its context. The target antigen is unknown. These data come from a study of OX40 agonist ivuxolimab in advanced cancers. Study in general: The study treated patients with ivuxolimab, an agonistic anti-OX40 (CD134) antibody.

Whole-study findings and limits: At 0.1 to 3.0 mg/kg and by week 6, clonal expansion occurred in CD4+ and CD8+ blood T cells.

This CDR3 comprises 15 residues. J was trimmed by 2 bases and V by 1 base; bases with no gene match: 4. The V gene's germline CDR1 is GTSNPN and CDR2 SVGIG (reference sequence). Measured with immunoSEQ multiplex PCR; TCRdb has only the in-frame clones, and not every one. The repertoire holds about 84,000 clones, 94% seen once, with more than 9.5% in the top ten. The sample here was CD4+ or CD8+ T cells sorted from blood, taken in a trial of the OX40 agonist ivuxolimab. The receptor was isolated from an adult with an advanced solid tumor such as melanoma, head and neck, liver or kidney cancer. The chain uses TRBV30 and TRBJ2-3; 9 nucleotides align to TRBD1. The CDR3 nucleotides read TGTGCCTGGAGTGCCGGACAGGGGCCCACAGATACGCAGTATTTT. The encoded protein is CAWSAGQGPTDTQYF. Full variable domain (rest looked up from reference TRBV30 and TRBJ2-3): SQTIHQWPATLVQPVGSPLSLECTVEGTSNPNLYWYRQAAGRGLQLLFYSVGIGQISSEVPQNLSASRPQDRQFILSSKKLLLSDSGFYLCAWSAGQGPTDTQYFGPGTRLTVL.